The 24 T cell receptor beta chains in this list originate from one sample, sequenced in a study of blood T cell repertoires in COVID-19 (dated by TCRdb to about 2020). The protocol used for the library was the immunoSEQ multiplex PCR assay. TCRdb stores this immuneACCESS table with in-frame sequences only. Part of the clones is absent; in the studies checked, under half of the shortfall reflects unresolved V genes, and no reason is known for the rest. This sample is represented by around 46,000 clones; 75% to 90% of them were singletons. Less than 35% of the sample is in the top ten clones. The specimen was peripheral blood. Receptors originate from a woman aged 80 or over with COVID-19, enrolled during active disease.

This clone counts as medium-sized. This chain connects TRBV7-3 to TRBJ1-6; 7 bases map to TRBD1. There are 14 residues in the CDR3. The germline CDR1 and CDR2 sequences are SGHTA and FQGTGA. Unmatched junction bases numbered 4, after V lost 4 bases and J lost 7 bases. The chain's CDR3 is CASSWDSGNSPLHF. The CDR3 DNA follows: TGTGCCAGCAGCTGGGACAGTGGCAATTCACCCCTCCACTTT.

The genes are TRBV10-1 and TRBJ2-1; 12 nucleotides match TRBD2. V dropped 4 bases and J dropped 7; count of bases not matched to a gene: 20. The germline V gene encodes CDR1 WNHNN and CDR2 SYGVQD (reference sequence). This CDR3 has 20 residues. Here the CDR3 reads CASSATSGRPLEQSGNEQFF. CDR3 nucleotide sequence: TGCGCCAGCAGTGCTACTAGCGGGAGGCCTCTGGAACAATCTGGGAATGAGCAGTTCTTC.

V and J are TRBV7-9 and TRBJ2-5; a possible D gene is TRBD1 (7 bases). CDR3 length equals 15 residues. In germline, CDR1 is SEHNR, CDR2 FQNEAQ (reference sequence). Trimming took off 1 base at V and 5 bases at J, with 14 bases between the two ends. Here the CDR3 DNA reads TGTGCCAGCAGCTTAGGGACAGGAGGGTTGGAGACCCAGTACTTC. This codes for CASSLGTGGLETQYF.

The chain uses TRBV6-5 and TRBJ1-1; no clear D. From germline, CDR1 is MNHEY and CDR2 SVGAGI. Trimming stripped 0 bases from V and 5 bases from J, with 10 bases between. The CDR3 loop spans 14 amino acids. Written as DNA, the CDR3 is TGTGCCAGCAGTTACTCGAGGCACTTTACTGAAGCTTTCTTT. The encoded protein is CASSYSRHFTEAFF.

This chain links TRBV7-8 with TRBJ1-4, with 7 bases lining up with TRBD1. The CDR3 extends over 12 amino acids. CDR1 and CDR2 from the germline V gene are SGHVS and FQNEAQ. Losses at the gene ends were 5 bases for V and 6 bases for J; bases not matched to a gene: 0. The CDR3 is CASSTGDEKLFF. As DNA, the CDR3 is TGTGCCAGCAGCACAGGGGATGAAAAACTGTTTTTT.

This clone was observed a single time. The V gene is TRBV6-5, the J gene TRBJ2-3, with D perhaps TRBD1 (6 bases). Germline loops: CDR1 MNHEY, CDR2 SVGAGI. V lost 6 bases to trimming and J lost 4 bases, with 14 bases between them. CDR3 length: 14 amino acids. CDR3 bases: TGTGCCAGCAGCTTGGGGGCGAGCCCAGATACGCAGTATTTT. Translation gives CASSLGASPDTQYF.

This chain links TRBV10-3 with TRBJ1-5; maybe TRBD1 (5 bases). The CDR3 contains 14 residues. Germline lookup yields CDR1 ENHRY and CDR2 SYGVKD. The V end was cut by 0 bases, the J end by 6 bases, with 9 bases between. The CDR3 spells CAISESEGSQPQHF. The CDR3 DNA reads TGTGCCATCAGTGAGTCGGAGGGGAGTCAGCCCCAGCATTTT.

The CDR3 is CASSLDGTGATEAFF. For the CDR3, the DNA is TGTGCCAGCAGCTTAGATGGGACAGGGGCCACTGAAGCTTTCTTT. J is TRBJ1-1 and V is TRBV7-8; 10 bases line up with TRBD1. The CDR3 spans 15 residues. CDR1 is SGHVS, CDR2 FQNEAQ, per germline. Trimming took 1 base from V and 4 from J; bases not matched to a gene: 3.

This clone was seen only a few times. The chain links TRBV3-1 (or the pseudogene TRBV3-2) to TRBJ2-4, with D possibly being TRBD2 (5 bases). V dropped 1 base and J dropped 0 bases, with 13 bases sitting between them. Germline CDR1 and CDR2: LGHDT and YNNKEL (reference sequence). This CDR3 has 17 amino acids. CDR3 coding DNA: TGTGCCAGCAGCCAAGCTACCGGGGTCGTAGCCAAAAACATTCAGTACTTC. Its protein is CASSQATGVVAKNIQYF.

This clone showed up just a few times. CDR3 sequence reads: CASSPSQDREQYF. CDR3 DNA: TGTGCCAGCAGTCCCTCACAGGATCGCGAGCAGTACTTC. The chain has TRBV6-1 and TRBJ2-7; TRBD1 might be the D (5 bases). Germline CDR1 is MNHNS and CDR2 is SASEGT. This CDR3 is 13 amino acids long. The germline V and J ends were trimmed by 5 bases and 6 bases, with 14 bases remaining between them.

V usage is TRBV7-6 and J usage is TRBJ2-7; D not resolved. Trimming stripped 2 bases from V and 7 bases from J, with 15 bases between. This CDR3 comprises 14 residues. In germline, CDR1 is SGHVS, CDR2 FNYEAQ. CDR3 coding DNA: TGTGCCAGCAGCTTATCAGACACCGAAGGAGAGCAGTACTTC. Translated: CASSLSDTEGEQYF.

V is TRBV15 and J is TRBJ1-3, with 8 bases that match TRBD1. Germline loops: CDR1 LNHNV, CDR2 YYDKDF (reference sequence). Unmatched junction bases numbered 8, after V lost 0 bases and J lost 7 bases. This CDR3 has 16 residues. As DNA, the CDR3 is TGTGCCACCAGCAGAGATTTGCCCAGGGGGCCGAACACCATATATTTT. Translating gives CATSRDLPRGPNTIYF.

The chain recombines TRBV9 with TRBJ2-2, with TRBD2 matching over 10 bases. This CDR3 is built from 16 residues. Germline CDR1 is SGDLS and CDR2 is YYNGEE. Losses at the gene ends were 0 bases for V and 5 bases for J; bases not matched to a gene: 4. The CDR3 loop reads CASSVGPLAGTGELFF. The CDR3 DNA is TGTGCCAGCAGCGTAGGACCACTAGCGGGAACCGGGGAGCTGTTTTTT.

The chain employs TRBV2 and TRBJ1-5, with D perhaps matching TRBD1 (6 bases). V lost 0 bases to trimming and J lost 6 bases, with 9 bases between them. CDR1 SNHLY and CDR2 FYNNEI come from the germline V gene. This CDR3 region has 14 residues. The CDR3 DNA reads TGTGCCAGCAGTGAAGCGACAGGAAGTCAGCCCCAGCATTTT. Translation gives CASSEATGSQPQHF.

The gene calls are TRBV27 and TRBJ1-4; 12 bases map to TRBD1. V lost 4 bases and J lost 7; bases outside the gene matches: 7. This CDR3 contains 16 residues. Germline V gives CDR1 MNHEY, CDR2 SMNVEV (reference sequence). CDR3 nucleotide sequence: TGTGCCAGCAGTTCGGGACAGGGGGCGCGGGGTGAAAAACTGTTTTTT. Its translation: CASSSGQGARGEKLFF. The entire variable domain, with the rest obtained from reference TRBV27 and TRBJ1-4, is as follows: EAQVTQNPRYLITVTGKKLTVTCSQNMNHEYMSWYRQDPGLGLRQIYYSMNVEVTDKGDVPEGYKVSRKEKRNFPLILESPSPNQTSLYFCASSSGQGARGEKLFFGSGTQLSVL.

The J gene is TRBJ1-3, the V gene TRBV5-4; tentatively, D is TRBD1 (5 bases). Between the trimmed V and J ends, which lost 4 bases and 8 bases, there was a span of 13 bases. Germline CDR1 is SGHNT and CDR2 is YYREEE (reference sequence). This CDR3 contains 13 residues. In nucleotides, the CDR3 is TGTGCCAGCAGCCCCGATCAGGGTCACACCATATATTTT. Its translation: CASSPDQGHTIYF.

The rearrangement uses TRBV5-1 and TRBJ2-3; 7 bases match TRBD2. The V and J ends lost 5 bases and 5 bases, in that order; junction bases with no gene match: 8. The CDR3 runs to 14 residues. The germline CDR1 and CDR2 sequences are SGHRS and YFSETQ. CDR3 nucleotides: TGCGCCAGCAGGGTACACGCGGGAGAAGATACGCAGTATTTT. It is translated as CASRVHAGEDTQYF.

The chain recombines TRBV2 with TRBJ2-6; D gene ambiguous. CDR1 and CDR2 from the germline V gene are SNHLY and FYNNEI. The CDR3 is made up of 17 amino acids. V was pared by 2 bases and J by 3 bases, with 14 bases between. CDR3 loop: CASSESPLSSGANVLTF. The CDR3 region has the DNA TGTGCCAGCAGTGAATCACCGCTCTCTAGTGGGGCCAACGTCCTGACTTTC.

The J gene is TRBJ1-5, the V gene TRBV19; TRBD1 aligns across 7 bases. The CDR3 totals 16 residues. CDR1 is LNHDA, CDR2 SQIVND, per germline (reference sequence). J gave up 0 bases and V 5 bases, and 7 bases lay outside the gene matches. CDR3 coding DNA: TGTGCCAGTAGTCTCCGGGACAGCCTTAGCAATCAGCCCCAGCATTTT. This sequence encodes CASSLRDSLSNQPQHF.

The chain combines TRBV5-4 with TRBJ2-7, with 7 bases identical to TRBD2. The CDR3 has 15 residues. Germline loops: CDR1 SGHNT, CDR2 YYREEE (reference sequence). With 5 bases clipped from V and 2 bases from J, the junction kept 10 bases outside the gene matches. Here the CDR3 reads CASSSLAGVAYEQYF. The CDR3 nucleotides are TGTGCCAGCAGTTCCTTGGCGGGAGTAGCCTACGAGCAGTACTTC.

The chain carries TRBV5-1 and TRBJ2-5; tentative D call: TRBD1 (6 bases). CDR3 length: 16 amino acids. The V gene's germline CDR1 is SGHRS and CDR2 YFSETQ. The V gene lost 4 bases and the J gene lost 3 bases, with 19 bases spanning the gap. CDR3 sequence (DNA): TGCGCCAGCAGCCCCTCTCCGGTGGGGACAAAAGAGACCCAGTACTTC. Translation: CASSPSPVGTKETQYF.

The chain uses TRBV28 and TRBJ2-7, with 13 positions matching TRBD2. With 6 bases clipped from V and 4 bases from J, the junction kept 6 bases outside the gene matches. Per the germline V gene, CDR1 is MDHEN and CDR2 is SYDVKM. There are 15 residues in the CDR3. The chain's CDR3 is CASRQTSGREYEQYF. CDR3 nucleotides: TGTGCCAGCAGACAAACTAGCGGGAGGGAATACGAGCAGTACTTC.

This clone was seen a few times. The V gene is TRBV23-1, the J gene TRBJ1-5; TRBD1 matches 11 bases. TRBV23-1 counts as an open reading frame of uncertain function. V shed 4 bases, J shed 5 bases, and the junction held 7 bases outside the gene matches. There are 16 residues in the CDR3. This chain's CDR3 is CASSPAGTGGYQPQHF. For the CDR3, the DNA is TGCGCCAGCAGTCCTGCCGGGACAGGGGGATATCAGCCCCAGCATTTT.

V and J are TRBV4-3 and TRBJ2-7; 9 bases match TRBD2. The V and J ends lost 1 base and 2 bases, in that order; junction bases with no gene match: 9. The CDR3 spans 17 residues. Germline CDR1 and CDR2: LGHNA and YSLEER. The chain's CDR3 is CASSQAILSGGPYEQYF. The CDR3 region has the DNA TGCGCCAGCAGCCAAGCCATTTTGAGCGGGGGGCCCTACGAGCAGTACTTC.